This TCR beta chain was sequenced in a study of T cell responses to AZD1222 COVID-19 vaccine. This clone came up once. Its antigen remains unidentified. Study-wide results and limits: All repertoire sampling was performed exclusively after the peak T cell response. The donor cohort was predominantly white British with a female majority, and clonal diversity may have been underestimated. The study found Spike-specific TCR breadth and depth rose after two AZD1222 doses.

Some clones are missing from TCRdb's copy, which holds only in-frame ones; the method was immunoSEQ multiplex PCR. The sample lists around 140,000 clones, around 92% occurring once. Germline V gene lookup returns CDR1 MNHEY and CDR2 SMNVEV (reference sequence). The length of the CDR3 is 12 residues. Trimming cost V 5 bases and J 11 bases; bases outside gene matches: 7. The sequence was collected from an adult who received the AZD1222 COVID-19 vaccine. The sequences come from peripheral blood, collected 28 days after the second AZD1222 dose. The chain links TRBV27 to TRBJ1-1; TRBD1 aligns across 8 bases. DNA of the CDR3: TGTGCCAGCAGTCTTAGGACAGGGTTGGCTTTCTTT. Translation gives CASSLRTGLAFF.